These 5 T cell receptor beta chains were all obtained from the same sample, sequenced in a study of blood T cells in healthy people across ages. PCR was performed a second time for about 7 to 12 cycles using a sample-barcoded 5' primer and a J-beta primer mix. A single record per CDR3 protein comes from TCRdb applying MiXCR to the 5' RACE reads. The table includes hundreds of thousands of distinct CDR3 sequences, more than 25% detected once. Sequenced input: blood. Source of these receptors: an elderly woman in good health.

Concerning this clonotype: A read error may be the cause here, since a much bigger clone is one base away. This chain links TRBV18 with TRBJ2-1; D is undetermined. The J call may not be correct, given that the DNA end is closer to TRBJ2-7. The germline CDR1 and CDR2 sequences are KGHSH and LQKENI. The CDR3 is 16 residues long. The CDR3 nucleotides are TGTGCCAGCTCTCCACCGTCGCCAGGCTCCTACAATGAGCAGTACTTC. Translated, it gives CASSPPSPGSYNEQYF.

This clonotype was detected a few times. This chain links TRBV6-2 or TRBV6-3 with TRBJ2-2; 14 bases align to TRBD2. The CDR3 sequence is 19 residues long. The V gene's germline CDR1 is MNHEY and CDR2 SVGEGT. V dropped 4 bases and J dropped 5; count of bases not matched to a gene: 12. The CDR3 region has the DNA TGTGCCAGCAGTTGGACCGGGACTAGCGGGGGCGGGCTGACCGGGGAGCTGTTTTTT. Its translation: CASSWTGTSGGGLTGELFF.

In its sample, this clonotype was seen many times. The chain combines TRBV28 with TRBJ2-4; TRBD1 agrees at 8 bases. The length of the CDR3 is 15 residues. With 4 bases clipped from V and 1 base from J, the junction kept 3 bases outside the gene matches. CDR1 MDHEN and CDR2 SYDVKM come from the germline V gene. The CDR3 region has the DNA TGTGCCAGCAGTTCAGGGGGCGCGGCCAAAAACATTCAGTACTTC. It specifies CASSSGGAAKNIQYF.

Notes on this clonotype: With a much larger clone just one base away, this may be a read error. The J gene is TRBJ2-1, the V gene TRBV6-2 or TRBV6-3, with 9 positions matching TRBD1. Per the germline V gene, CDR1 is MNHEY and CDR2 is SVGEGT. This CDR3 has 15 residues. In DNA form, the CDR3 reads TGTGCCAGCGTTCGGACCGGGACAGGGAACAATGGGCAGTTCTTC. Translated, it gives CASVRTGTGNNGQFF.

This clonotype was counted only a few times. The chain carries TRBV6-6 and TRBJ1-2; D possibly corresponds to TRBD1 (5 bases). CDR3 length: 15 residues. CDR1 is MNHNY and CDR2 is SVGAGI in the germline V gene (reference sequence). The V end lost 0 bases, the J end lost 0 bases, and 8 bases lay between the germline ends. The CDR3 loop is CASSYSTVANYGYTF. The DNA of the CDR3 is TGTGCCAGCAGTTACTCGACAGTTGCTAACTATGGCTACACCTTC.